This T cell receptor beta chain came from a study of vaccination effects on CD4 cells after COVID-19. Study overall: Post-vaccine draws lagged the second dose by a median of 72 days.

Trimming cost V 4 bases and J 6 bases, with 9 bases left between them. The germline V gene encodes CDR1 MNHEY and CDR2 SVGAGI. The CDR3 sequence is 13 residues long. Sequenced by immunoSEQ multiplex PCR; TCRdb stores in-frame clones only, minus some. The repertoire consists of about 24,000 clones, with 81% occurring once and the leading ten covering about 5.8%. As regards this clone: Its antigen remains unknown.

Antigen-specific CD4+ T cells were expanded with viral peptide pools in the ViraFEST assay before sequencing. Isolating CD4+ T cells followed about 11 days of culture. BNT162b2 vaccine or mRNA-1273 vaccine was given to participants in two doses. Cultures used roughly 2 million PBMC per well, about 10 IU/ml IL-2 and around 9.5 ug/ml peptides. A half-volume exchange with IL-2 medium occurred on days 3 and 7. The specimen was CD4+ T cells from PBMCs cultured with SARS-CoV-2 spike peptides, collected after COVID-19 vaccination. The TCR originated in a human donor who received a COVID-19 vaccine. Some clones in this sample may be carry-over from other donors' samples. The chain is built from TRBV6-5 and TRBJ2-2, with D maybe TRBD2 (5 bases). The CDR3 bases are TGTGCCAGCAGTTCACGGACTTCCGGGGAGCTGTTTTTT. Translation: CASSSRTSGELFF.